This TCR beta chain emerged from a study of cytomegalovirus exposure and HLA in healthy donors. Points from the study as a whole: Per a later analysis, HLA-associated TCR beta chains showed more clonal expansion than other, equally common TCR beta chains. Most subjects' HLA-A and HLA-B alleles were reportedly predicted from TCR beta sequences.

Per germline, CDR1 SGDLS and CDR2 YYNGEE. Between the trimmed V and J ends, which lost 4 bases and 1 base, there was a span of 11 bases. There are 14 residues in the CDR3. The PCR was carried out with 60 Vbeta primers and 13 Jbeta primers. This table comes from immunoSEQ multiplex PCR, and its TCRdb copy is limited to in-frame clones, with some not included. The data show about 170,000 clones, approximately 85% seen once. This clone has just a few counts. What it binds is unknown. The TCR was taken from a girl aged 10 to 17 in good health and CMV-seropositive. The sample was PBMCs. The rearrangement joins TRBV9 to TRBJ1-1; D may be TRBD1 (6 bases). CDR3 DNA sequence: TGTGCCAGCAGCCCGAACAGGGCGAACACTGAAGCTTTCTTT. This translates into CASSPNRANTEAFF.